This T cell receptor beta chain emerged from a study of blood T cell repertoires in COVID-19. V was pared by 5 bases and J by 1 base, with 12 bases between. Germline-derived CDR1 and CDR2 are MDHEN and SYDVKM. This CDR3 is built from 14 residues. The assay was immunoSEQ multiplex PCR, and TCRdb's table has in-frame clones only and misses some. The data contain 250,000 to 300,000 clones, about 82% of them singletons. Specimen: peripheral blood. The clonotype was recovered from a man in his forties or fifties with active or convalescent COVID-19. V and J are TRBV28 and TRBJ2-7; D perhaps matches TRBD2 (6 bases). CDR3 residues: CASSPGTFSYEQYF. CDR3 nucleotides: TGTGCCAGCAGTCCAGGGACTTTTTCCTACGAGCAGTACTTC.